This entry lists 13 T cell receptor beta chains sequenced from one sample in a study of OX40 agonist ivuxolimab in advanced cancers. Here immunoSEQ multiplex PCR was the method, and the copy in TCRdb shows in-frame clones only, minus some. The sample consists of 65,000 to 85,000 clones, 85% of them appearing once. Here the sequenced sample was CD4+ or CD8+ T cells sorted from blood, taken in a trial of the OX40 agonist ivuxolimab. The receptors were sampled from an adult with an advanced solid tumor such as melanoma, head and neck, liver or kidney cancer.

This chain links TRBV2 with TRBJ2-3; D unresolved. The germline V gene encodes CDR1 SNHLY and CDR2 FYNNEI. The CDR3 extends over 13 amino acids. The V gene lost 4 bases and the J gene lost 2 bases, with 7 bases spanning the gap. CDR3 sequence (DNA): TGTGCCAGCAGTGTGGCAGACACAGATACGCAGTATTTT. The encoded protein is CASSVADTDTQYF. The whole variable domain, filled in from reference TRBV2 and TRBJ2-3, reads EPEVTQTPSHQVTQMGQEVILRCVPISNHLYFYWYRQILGQKVEFLVSFYNNEISEKSEIFDDQFSVERPDGSNFTLKIRSTKLEDSAMYFCASSVADTDTQYFGPGTRLTVL.

Notes on this clone: No conserved phenylalanine or tryptophan is present at the end of the CDR3, so a read error is the likely explanation. The limits of the CDR3 on the DNA are not certain, so only TCRdb's listed CDR3 is given. This chain connects TRBV27 to TRBJ2-7. CDR1 and CDR2 from the germline V gene are MNHEY and SMNVEV (reference sequence). Termini included, the CDR3 measures 13 amino acids. CDR3 sequence: CASSPTLQQEVRL.

The CDR3 DNA reads TGTGCCACCAGCAGAGATAGGGACCCATCAGAGACCCAGTACTTC. Translated: CATSRDRDPSETQYF. J is TRBJ2-5 and V is TRBV15, with D possibly being TRBD1 or TRBD2 (5 bases each). The V and J ends lost 0 bases and 4 bases respectively, with 12 bases between them. CDR1 is LNHNV and CDR2 is YYDKDF in the germline V gene (reference sequence). This CDR3 spans 15 amino acids.

The J gene is TRBJ2-1, the V gene TRBV10-1; perhaps TRBD2 as D (5 bases). The CDR3 totals 12 residues. Germline CDR1 is WNHNN and CDR2 is SYGVQD (reference sequence). V was cut by 5 bases and J by 9 bases, with 11 bases left in between. The CDR3 sequence is CASSNTGIEQFF. The CDR3 coding sequence is TGCGCCAGCAGTAATACGGGGATTGAGCAGTTCTTC.

The rearrangement uses TRBV5-6 and TRBJ2-7; the match to TRBD2 covers 8 bases. With V trimmed by 6 bases and J by 6 bases, 14 bases remained unmatched. CDR3 size: 15 residues. Germline V lookup: CDR1 SGHDT, CDR2 YYEEEE. CDR3 DNA: TGTGCCAGCACCTGGAGTTACGGGGGGGCGACCGAGCAGTACTTC. Translating gives CASTWSYGGATEQYF.

This chain connects TRBV9 to TRBJ2-1; the D gene is possibly TRBD1 (6 bases). The germline CDR1 and CDR2 sequences are SGDLS and YYNGEE. This CDR3 comprises 12 residues. Trimming stripped 0 bases from V and 9 bases from J, with 7 bases between. The CDR3 nucleotides are TGTGCCAGCAGCGTAGCACAGGGTGAGCAGTTCTTC. Translating gives CASSVAQGEQFF.

V and J are TRBV6-1 and TRBJ2-1; D unresolved. Trimming shortened V by 4 bases and J by 0 bases, and 13 bases separated the two germline ends. Per the germline V gene, CDR1 is MNHNS and CDR2 is SASEGT. The length of the CDR3 is 16 residues. The CDR3 nucleotides are TGTGCCAGCAGTGGAGTTAACGGTGGCTCCTACAATGAGCAGTTCTTC. This sequence encodes CASSGVNGGSYNEQFF.

For the CDR3, the DNA is TGTGCCAGCAGCGTAGGGAACATTCCGGGTGGCTACACCTTC. Amino acid sequence: CASSVGNIPGGYTF. J is TRBJ1-2 and V is TRBV9; D gene unclear. The ends were cut back, 0 bases at V and 7 bases at J, with 13 bases in the middle. Germline V gene lookup returns CDR1 SGDLS and CDR2 YYNGEE. CDR3 size: 14 residues. Filled out from reference TRBV9 and TRBJ1-2, the complete variable domain reads DSGVTQTPKHLITATGQRVTLRCSPRSGDLSVYWYQQSLDQGLQFLIQYYNGEERAKGNILERFSAQQFPDLHSELNLSSLELGDSALYFCASSVGNIPGGYTFGSGTRLTVV.

The CDR3 DNA reads TGTGCCAGCAGTTCCGCCGGGACAGGGGACTATGGCTACACCTTC. Translation: CASSSAGTGDYGYTF. V is TRBV6-5 and J is TRBJ1-2, with 10 bases matching TRBD1. CDR1 is MNHEY and CDR2 is SVGAGI in the germline V gene. This CDR3 comprises 15 residues. V was pared by 4 bases and J by 3 bases, with 5 bases of the junction left unmatched.

In regard to this clone: A read error may account for a junction end that differs from germline. This chain joins TRBV28 and TRBJ2-7; TRBD2 aligns across 7 bases. CDR3 length: 17 residues. CDR1 is MDHEN, CDR2 SYDVKM, per germline. The CDR3 loop reads CASGGGRSGTESFEQYF. CDR3 nucleotide sequence: TGTGCCAGCGGGGGGGGGAGATCCGGGACGGAGTCCTTCGAGCAGTACTTC. The whole variable domain, remainder taken from reference TRBV28 and TRBJ2-7, is DVKVTQSSRYLVKRTGEKVFLECVQDMDHENMFWYRQDPGLGLRLIYFSYDVKMKEKGDIPEGYSVSREKKERFSLILESASTNQTSMYLCASGGGRSGTESFEQYFGPGTRLTVT.

The chain is built from TRBV11-2 and TRBJ2-5; D is perhaps TRBD1 (6 bases). Between the trimmed V and J ends, which lost 5 bases and 4 bases, there was a span of 20 bases. Germline CDR1 SGHAT, CDR2 FQNNGV. The CDR3 covers 16 residues. In DNA form, the CDR3 reads TGTGCCAGCAGCCTCTCCGGTGTTGGGGGCGGAGAGACCCAGTACTTC. Translated: CASSLSGVGGGETQYF.

The V and J genes are TRBV6-5 and TRBJ1-1, with 7 bases lining up with TRBD1. Per germline, CDR1 MNHEY and CDR2 SVGAGI. V shed 6 bases and J 8 bases; nucleotides not matched to a gene: 9. The CDR3 is 13 amino acids. The CDR3 DNA sequence: TGTGCCAGCAGCCTTACAGGGGCGGGAGAAGCTTTCTTT. This codes for CASSLTGAGEAFF.

V and J are TRBV5-1 and TRBJ2-5; D is ambiguous. The CDR3 totals 13 residues. V was trimmed by 1 base and J by 4 bases, leaving 8 bases between them. Germline loops: CDR1 SGHRS, CDR2 YFSETQ. The CDR3 region has the DNA TGCGCCAGCAGCTTGTTGGCCGGAGAGACCCAGTACTTC. Protein: CASSLLAGETQYF.